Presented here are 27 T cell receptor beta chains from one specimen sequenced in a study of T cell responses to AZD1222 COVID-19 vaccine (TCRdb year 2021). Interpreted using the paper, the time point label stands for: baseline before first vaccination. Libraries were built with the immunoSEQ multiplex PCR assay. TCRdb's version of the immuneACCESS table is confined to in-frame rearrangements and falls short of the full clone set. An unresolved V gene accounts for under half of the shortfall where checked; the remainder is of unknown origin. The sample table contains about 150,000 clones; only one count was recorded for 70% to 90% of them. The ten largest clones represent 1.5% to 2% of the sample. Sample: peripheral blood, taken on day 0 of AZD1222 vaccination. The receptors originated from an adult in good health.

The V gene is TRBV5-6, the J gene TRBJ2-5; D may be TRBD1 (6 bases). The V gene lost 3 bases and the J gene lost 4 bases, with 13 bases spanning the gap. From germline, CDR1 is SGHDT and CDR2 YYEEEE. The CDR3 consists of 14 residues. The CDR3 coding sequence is TGTGCCAGCAGCTGGGCAGGGACAAGAGAGACCCAGTACTTC. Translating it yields CASSWAGTRETQYF.

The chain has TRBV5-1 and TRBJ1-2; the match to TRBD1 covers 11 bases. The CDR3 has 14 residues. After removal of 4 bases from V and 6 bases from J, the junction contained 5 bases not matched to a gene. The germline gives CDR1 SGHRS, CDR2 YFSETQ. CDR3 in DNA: TGCGCCAGCAGCCATGGACAGGGGGCGGATGGCTACACCTTC. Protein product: CASSHGQGADGYTF.

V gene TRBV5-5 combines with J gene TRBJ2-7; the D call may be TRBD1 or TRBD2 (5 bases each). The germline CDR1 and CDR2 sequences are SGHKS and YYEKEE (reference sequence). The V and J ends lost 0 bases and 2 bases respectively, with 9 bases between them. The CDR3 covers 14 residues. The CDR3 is CASSLGEGPYEQYF. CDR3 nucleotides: TGTGCCAGCAGCTTGGGTGAGGGGCCCTACGAGCAGTACTTC.

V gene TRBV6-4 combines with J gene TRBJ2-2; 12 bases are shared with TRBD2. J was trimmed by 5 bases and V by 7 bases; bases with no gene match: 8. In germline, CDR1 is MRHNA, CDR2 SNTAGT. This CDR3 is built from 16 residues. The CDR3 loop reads CASTALAGGSTGELFF. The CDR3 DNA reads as TGTGCCAGCACCGCACTAGCGGGGGGCTCGACCGGGGAGCTGTTTTTT.

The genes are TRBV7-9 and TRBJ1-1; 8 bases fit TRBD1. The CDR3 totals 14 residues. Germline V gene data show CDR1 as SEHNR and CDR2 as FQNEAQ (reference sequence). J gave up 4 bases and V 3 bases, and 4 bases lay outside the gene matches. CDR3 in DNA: TGTGCCAGCAGCTTGCTACAGGGGGTCACTGAAGCTTTCTTT. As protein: CASSLLQGVTEAFF.

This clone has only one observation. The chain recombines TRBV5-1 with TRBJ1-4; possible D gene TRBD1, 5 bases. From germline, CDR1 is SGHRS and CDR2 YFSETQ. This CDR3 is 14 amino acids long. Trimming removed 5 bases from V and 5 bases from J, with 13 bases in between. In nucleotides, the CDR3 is TGCGCCAGCAGTTCGGGACGGGAAAATGAAAAACTGTTTTTT. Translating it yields CASSSGRENEKLFF.

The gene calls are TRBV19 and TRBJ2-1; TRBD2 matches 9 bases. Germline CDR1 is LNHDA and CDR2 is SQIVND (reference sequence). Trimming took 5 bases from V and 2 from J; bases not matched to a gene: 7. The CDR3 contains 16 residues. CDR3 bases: TGTGCCAGTAGTCCCCCAGCGGGGGGCACCTACAATGAGCAGTTCTTC. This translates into CASSPPAGGTYNEQFF.

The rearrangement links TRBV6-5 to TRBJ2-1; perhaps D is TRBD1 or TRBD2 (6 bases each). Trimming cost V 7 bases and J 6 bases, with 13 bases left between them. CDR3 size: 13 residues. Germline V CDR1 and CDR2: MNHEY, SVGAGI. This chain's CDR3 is CASTPRGLNEQFF. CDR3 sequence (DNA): TGTGCCAGCACCCCACGGGGGCTCAATGAGCAGTTCTTC.

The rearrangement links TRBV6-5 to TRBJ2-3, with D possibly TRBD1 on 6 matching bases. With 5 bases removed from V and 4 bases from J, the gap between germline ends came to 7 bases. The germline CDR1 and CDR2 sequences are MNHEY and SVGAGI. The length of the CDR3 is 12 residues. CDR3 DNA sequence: TGTGCCAGCAGTCCAGGGGCAGATACGCAGTATTTT. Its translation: CASSPGADTQYF.

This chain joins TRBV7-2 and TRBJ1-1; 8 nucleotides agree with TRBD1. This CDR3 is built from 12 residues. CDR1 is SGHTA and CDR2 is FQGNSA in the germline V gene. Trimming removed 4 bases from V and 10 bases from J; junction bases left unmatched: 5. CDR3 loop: CASSSPDRGAFF. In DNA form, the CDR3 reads TGTGCCAGCAGCTCACCCGACAGGGGAGCTTTCTTT. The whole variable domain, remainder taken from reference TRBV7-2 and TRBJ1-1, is GAGVSQSPSNKVTEKGKDVELRCDPISGHTALYWYRQSLGQGLEFLIYFQGNSAPDKSGLPSDRFSAERTGGSVSTLTIQRTQQEDSAVYLCASSSPDRGAFFGQGTRLTVV.

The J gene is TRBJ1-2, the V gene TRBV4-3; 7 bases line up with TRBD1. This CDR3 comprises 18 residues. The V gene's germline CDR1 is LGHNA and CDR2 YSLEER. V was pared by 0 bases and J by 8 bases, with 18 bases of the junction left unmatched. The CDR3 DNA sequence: TGCGCCAGCAGCCAAGAGAGTTCGGGGGACAGACCCTCTGGCGGCTACACCTTC. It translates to CASSQESSGDRPSGGYTF.

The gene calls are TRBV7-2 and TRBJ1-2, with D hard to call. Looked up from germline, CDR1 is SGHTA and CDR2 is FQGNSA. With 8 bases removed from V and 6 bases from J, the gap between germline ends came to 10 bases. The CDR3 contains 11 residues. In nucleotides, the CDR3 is TGTGCCAGCCCCGGCGAAAATGGCTACACCTTC. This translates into CASPGENGYTF.

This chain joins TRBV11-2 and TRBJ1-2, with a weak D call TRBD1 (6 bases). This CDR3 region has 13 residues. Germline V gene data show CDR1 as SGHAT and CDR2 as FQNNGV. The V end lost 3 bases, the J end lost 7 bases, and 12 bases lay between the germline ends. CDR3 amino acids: CASSFLGQFGYTF. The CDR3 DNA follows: TGTGCCAGCAGCTTCCTCGGACAGTTTGGCTACACCTTC. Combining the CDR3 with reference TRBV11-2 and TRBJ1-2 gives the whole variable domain EAGVAQSPRYKIIEKRQSVAFWCNPISGHATLYWYQQILGQGPKLLIQFQNNGVVDDSQLPKDRFSAERLKGVDSTLKIQPAKLEDSAVYLCASSFLGQFGYTFGSGTRLTVV.

CDR3 in DNA: TGTGCCAGCAGCCTAGGAGGGTATGGGGCCAACGTCCTGACTTTC. Translated, it gives CASSLGGYGANVLTF. V gene TRBV7-2 combines with J gene TRBJ2-6; TRBD2 might be the D (6 bases). Trimming cost V 5 bases and J 3 bases, with 11 bases left between them. This CDR3 has 15 amino acids. The germline gives CDR1 SGHTA, CDR2 FQGNSA.

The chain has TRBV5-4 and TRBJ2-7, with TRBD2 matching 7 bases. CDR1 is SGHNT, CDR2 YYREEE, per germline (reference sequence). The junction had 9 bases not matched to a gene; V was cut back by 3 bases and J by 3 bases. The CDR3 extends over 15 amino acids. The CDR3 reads CASSSASGGLYEQYF. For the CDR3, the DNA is TGTGCCAGCAGCTCGGCTAGCGGAGGCCTCTACGAGCAGTACTTC.

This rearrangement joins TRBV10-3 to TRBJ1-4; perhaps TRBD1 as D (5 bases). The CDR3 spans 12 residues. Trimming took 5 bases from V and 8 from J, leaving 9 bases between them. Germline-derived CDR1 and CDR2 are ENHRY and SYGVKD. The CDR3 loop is CAISPEGEKLFF. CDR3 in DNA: TGTGCCATCAGTCCCGAGGGGGAAAAACTGTTTTTT.

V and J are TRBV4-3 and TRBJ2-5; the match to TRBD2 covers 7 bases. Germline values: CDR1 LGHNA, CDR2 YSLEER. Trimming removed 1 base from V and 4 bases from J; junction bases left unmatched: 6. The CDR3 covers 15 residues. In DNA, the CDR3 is TGCGCCAGCAGCCAAGGGGCTAGGGAGGGAGAGACCCAGTACTTC. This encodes CASSQGAREGETQYF.

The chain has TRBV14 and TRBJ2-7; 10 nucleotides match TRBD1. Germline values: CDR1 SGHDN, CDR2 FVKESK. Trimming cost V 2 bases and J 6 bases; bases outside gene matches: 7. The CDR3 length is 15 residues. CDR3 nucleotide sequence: TGTGCCAGCAGCCAAAAGACAGGGGGCGCGGCCGAGCAGTACTTC. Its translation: CASSQKTGGAAEQYF.

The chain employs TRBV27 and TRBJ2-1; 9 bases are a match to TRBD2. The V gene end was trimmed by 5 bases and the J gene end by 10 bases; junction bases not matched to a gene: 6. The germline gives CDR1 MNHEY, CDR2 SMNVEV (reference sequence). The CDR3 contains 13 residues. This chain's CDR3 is CASSPSLAGEQFF. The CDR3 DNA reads TGTGCCAGCAGTCCCTCCCTAGCGGGGGAGCAGTTCTTC.

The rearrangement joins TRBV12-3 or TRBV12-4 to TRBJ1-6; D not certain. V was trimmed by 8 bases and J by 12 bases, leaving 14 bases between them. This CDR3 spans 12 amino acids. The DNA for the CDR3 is TGTGCCAGCTGCCTCACCCGGTTACCCCTCCACTTT. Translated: CASCLTRLPLHF.

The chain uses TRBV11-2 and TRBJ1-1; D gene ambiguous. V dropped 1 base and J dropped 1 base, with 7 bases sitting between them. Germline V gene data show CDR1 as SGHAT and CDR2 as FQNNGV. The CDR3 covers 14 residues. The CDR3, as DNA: TGTGCCAGCAGCTTAGTGCAGACGAACACTGAAGCTTTCTTT. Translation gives CASSLVQTNTEAFF.

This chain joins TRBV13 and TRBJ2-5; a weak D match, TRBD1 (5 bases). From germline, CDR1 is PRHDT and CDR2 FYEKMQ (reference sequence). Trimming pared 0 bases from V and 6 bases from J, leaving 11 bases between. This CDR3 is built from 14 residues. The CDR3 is CASSLGQGVKTQYF. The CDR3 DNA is TGTGCCAGCAGCTTAGGTCAGGGTGTAAAGACCCAGTACTTC.

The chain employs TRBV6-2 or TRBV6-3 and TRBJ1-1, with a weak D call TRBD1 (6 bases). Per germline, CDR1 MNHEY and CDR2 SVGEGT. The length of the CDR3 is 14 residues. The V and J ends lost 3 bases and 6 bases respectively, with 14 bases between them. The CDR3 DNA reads TGTGCCAGCAGTTATTCCGGGGGCACCCCTGAAGCTTTCTTT. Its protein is CASSYSGGTPEAFF.

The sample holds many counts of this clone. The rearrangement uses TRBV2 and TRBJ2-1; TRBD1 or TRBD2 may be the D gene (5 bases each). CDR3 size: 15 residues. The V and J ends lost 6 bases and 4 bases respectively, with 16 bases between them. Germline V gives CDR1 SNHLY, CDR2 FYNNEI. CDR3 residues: CASRTGTTDYNEQFF. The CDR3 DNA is TGTGCCAGCAGGACCGGGACCACCGATTACAATGAGCAGTTCTTC.

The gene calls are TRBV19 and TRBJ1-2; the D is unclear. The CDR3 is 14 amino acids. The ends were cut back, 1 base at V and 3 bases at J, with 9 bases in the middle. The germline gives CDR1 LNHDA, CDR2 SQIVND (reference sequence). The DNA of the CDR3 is TGTGCCAGTAGTATAGTTGACGGGTACTATGGCTACACCTTC. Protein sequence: CASSIVDGYYGYTF.

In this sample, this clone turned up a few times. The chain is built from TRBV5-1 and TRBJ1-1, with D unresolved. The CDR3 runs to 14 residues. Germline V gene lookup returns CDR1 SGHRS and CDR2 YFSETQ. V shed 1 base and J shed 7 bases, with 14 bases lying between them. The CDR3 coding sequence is TGCGCCAGCAGCTTGTTAGGTGAGAGGAATGAAGCTTTCTTT. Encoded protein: CASSLLGERNEAFF. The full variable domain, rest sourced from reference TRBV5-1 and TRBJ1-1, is KAGVTQTPRYLIKTRGQQVTLSCSPISGHRSVSWYQQTPGQGLQFLFEYFSETQRNKGNFPGRFSGRQFSNSRSEMNVSTLELGDSALYLCASSLLGERNEAFFGQGTRLTVV.

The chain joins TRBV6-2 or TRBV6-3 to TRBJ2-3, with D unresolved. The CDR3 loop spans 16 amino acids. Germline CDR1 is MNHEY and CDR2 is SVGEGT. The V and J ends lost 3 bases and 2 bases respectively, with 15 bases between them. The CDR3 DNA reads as TGTGCCAGCAGTTATGAGATCCGCCAGAACACAGATACGCAGTATTTT. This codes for CASSYEIRQNTDTQYF.